The 28 T cell receptor beta chains reported below all come from one sample, sequenced in a study of T cells in Graves' hyperthyroidism and ophthalmopathy. Template material for amplifying TCR beta CDR3 regions consisted of RNA transcripts. HTBI primers were the set used in a first-round RT-PCR of the TCR CDR3. TCRdb re-called the multiplex PCR reads through MiXCR, storing one row per CDR3 protein. The table lists 160,000 or so distinct CDR3 sequences, 8% to 9.5% of them singletons. The sample taken for sequencing was blood. Receptors originate from a young woman with Graves' hyperthyroidism that later progressed to Graves' ophthalmopathy.

In its sample, this clonotype was seen many times. The J gene is TRBJ1-6, the V gene TRBV6-1; unclear D gene. The germline V gene has CDR1 MNHNS and CDR2 SASEGT. The V end lost 2 bases, the J end lost 14 bases, and 22 bases lay between the germline ends. CDR3 length: 16 amino acids. CDR3 protein: CASSEWLWEFSGTLHF. DNA of the CDR3: TGTGCCAGCAGTGAATGGTTGTGGGAGTTCTCGGGAACCCTCCACTTT.

This clonotype was observed many times. V is TRBV20-1 and J is TRBJ2-5; D gene ambiguous. This CDR3 is built from 14 residues. From germline, CDR1 is DFQATT and CDR2 SNEGSKA (reference sequence). The ends were cut back, 6 bases at V and 0 bases at J, with 14 bases in the middle. CDR3: CSAVSVEYQETQYF. The CDR3 DNA reads as TGCAGTGCCGTCTCAGTTGAGTACCAAGAGACCCAGTACTTC.

This clonotype has a count of ten or more. The chain is built from TRBV6-1 and TRBJ1-4; D is unresolved. Germline-derived CDR1 and CDR2 are MNHNS and SASEGT. Trimming stripped 2 bases from V and 10 bases from J, with 11 bases between. The CDR3 sequence is 13 residues long. CDR3 residues: CASSERRYGKLFF. The CDR3 DNA follows: TGTGCCAGCAGTGAACGGAGGTATGGAAAACTGTTTTTT.

A note on this clonotype: This may arise from a read error, as a much more abundant clone is one base away. This chain links TRBV5-1 with TRBJ1-4; D is possibly TRBD1 (6 bases). Per germline, CDR1 SGHRS and CDR2 YFSETQ. V dropped 4 bases and J dropped 0 bases, with 13 bases sitting between them. This CDR3 is 16 amino acids long. The CDR3 sequence: CASSQDSMTTNEKLFF. In DNA form, the CDR3 reads TGCGCCAGCAGCCAGGACAGTATGACAACTAATGAAAAACTGTTTTTT.

The table lists this clonotype with many counts. The rearrangement uses TRBV12-3 or TRBV12-4 and TRBJ2-5; weak D call: TRBD1 (6 bases). V was shortened by 3 bases and J by 4 bases, with 15 bases between the two germline ends. CDR3 length: 15 amino acids. As DNA, the CDR3 is TGTGCCAGCAGTTTCTCCAAGGGGGTCGTAGAGACCCAGTACTTC. This gives the protein CASSFSKGVVETQYF.

This clonotype was recorded many times. The rearrangement joins TRBV27 to TRBJ2-7; the D gene could be TRBD1 or TRBD2 (5 bases each). CDR1 and CDR2 (germline): MNHEY, SMNVEV (reference sequence). Trimming stripped 3 bases from V and 6 bases from J, with 18 bases between. The CDR3 has 15 amino acids. The DNA of the CDR3 is TGTGCCAGCAGTTTCTGGGACGGACGTCCGGGCGAGCAGTACTTC. The encoded protein is CASSFWDGRPGEQYF.

The rearrangement links TRBV28 to TRBJ2-7; the D gene is possibly TRBD2 (5 bases). CDR1 MDHEN and CDR2 SYDVKM come from the germline V gene. The CDR3 is made up of 15 amino acids. Trimming removed 5 bases at V and 1 base at J, with 15 bases between. CDR3 amino acids: CASSQRDWRSYEQYF. CDR3 sequence (DNA): TGTGCCAGCAGTCAGCGAGATTGGAGGTCCTACGAGCAGTACTTC. The variable domain in full, completed from reference TRBV28 and TRBJ2-7, reads DVKVTQSSRYLVKRTGEKVFLECVQDMDHENMFWYRQDPGLGLRLIYFSYDVKMKEKGDIPEGYSVSREKKERFSLILESASTNQTSMYLCASSQRDWRSYEQYFGPGTRLTVT.

Ten or more counts support this clonotype. The rearrangement links TRBV29-1 to TRBJ2-7; TRBD2 aligns across 13 bases. The V and J ends lost 7 bases and 0 bases, in that order; junction bases with no gene match: 6. Germline V gives CDR1 SQVTM, CDR2 ANQGSEA. The CDR3 runs 15 residues. The CDR3 here is CSARGLAGTSYEQYF. In nucleotides, the CDR3 is TGCAGCGCCAGGGGACTAGCGGGAACCTCCTACGAGCAGTACTTC.

This clonotype occurred many times. J is TRBJ1-2 and V is TRBV20-1, with a possible D match to TRBD1 (6 bases). This CDR3 is 14 amino acids long. CDR1 and CDR2 (germline): DFQATT, SNEGSKA (reference sequence). The ends were cut back, 6 bases at V and 0 bases at J, with 14 bases in the middle. The CDR3 loop is CSARRGGANYGYTF. CDR3 DNA sequence: TGCAGTGCACGCCGAGGGGGAGCTAACTATGGCTACACCTTC.

This clonotype showed up many times. The V and J genes are TRBV6-4 and TRBJ2-3; 11 bases are shared with TRBD1. The CDR3 has 15 amino acids. In germline, CDR1 is MRHNA, CDR2 SNTAGT. Trimming removed 5 bases from V and 2 bases from J; junction bases left unmatched: 3. Here the CDR3 DNA reads TGTGCCAGCAGTTGGACAGGGGGCTCCACAGATACGCAGTATTTT. Protein sequence: CASSWTGGSTDTQYF.

This clonotype was counted at least ten times. The V gene is TRBV20-1, the J gene TRBJ2-1; tentatively, D is TRBD2 (5 bases). Trimming removed 6 bases from V and 7 bases from J, with 19 bases in between. There are 14 residues in the CDR3. Looked up from germline, CDR1 is DFQATT and CDR2 is SNEGSKA (reference sequence). The CDR3 DNA reads as TGCAGTGCCCTTCTAGCCCAAAGTAGGAATGAGCAGTTCTTC. This gives the protein CSALLAQSRNEQFF.

In this sample, this clonotype turned up many times. The chain links TRBV20-1 to TRBJ2-1; no clear D gene. Between the trimmed V and J ends, which lost 5 bases and 4 bases, there was a span of 9 bases. Germline V gene data show CDR1 as DFQATT and CDR2 as SNEGSKA (reference sequence). The CDR3 totals 12 residues. CDR3 in amino acids: CSAPFQYNEQFF. The CDR3 bases are TGCAGTGCTCCATTCCAGTACAATGAGCAGTTCTTC.

At least ten counts were recorded for this clonotype. The rearrangement uses TRBV6-1 and TRBJ1-1, with a tentative D call TRBD1 (5 bases). V was cut by 5 bases and J by 6 bases, with 19 bases left in between. Germline CDR1 reads MNHNS; CDR2 reads SASEGT. The CDR3 totals 15 residues. CDR3 amino acids: CASSSKGLRGAEAFF. DNA for the CDR3: TGTGCCAGCAGTTCGAAGGGACTCCGAGGGGCTGAAGCTTTCTTT.

This clonotype was picked up many times. The chain is built from TRBV20-1 and TRBJ2-2; D is undetermined. This CDR3 spans 13 amino acids. The V end lost 6 bases, the J end lost 5 bases, and 13 bases lay between the germline ends. The germline V gene encodes CDR1 DFQATT and CDR2 SNEGSKA (reference sequence). CDR3 nucleotide sequence: TGCAGTGCCCCGGATTACGATACCGGGGAGCTGTTTTTT. Encoded protein: CSAPDYDTGELFF.

This clonotype was counted only a few times. CDR3 sequence reads: CASSPSVRETQYF. CDR3 DNA: TGTGCCAGCAGCCCGAGCGTCCGAGAGACCCAGTACTTC. The chain joins TRBV4-2 to TRBJ2-5; D gene uncertain. V was shortened by 4 bases and J by 4 bases, with 10 bases between the two germline ends. The CDR3 runs 13 residues. In germline, CDR1 is LGHNA, CDR2 YNFKEQ.

This clonotype was detected many times. V and J are TRBV4-2 and TRBJ2-7; 11 positions match TRBD1. This CDR3 is built from 16 residues. Germline CDR1 LGHNA, CDR2 YNFKEQ. V lost 3 bases, J lost 5 bases, and 9 bases stayed unmatched. CDR3 nucleotides: TGTGCCAGCAGCCACTACGGACAGGGGGCGGTGAACGAGCAGTACTTC. It is translated as CASSHYGQGAVNEQYF.

This clonotype was counted a few times. V usage is TRBV13 and J usage is TRBJ1-1; the D gene is possibly TRBD1 (5 bases). Trimming pared 3 bases from V and 1 base from J, leaving 15 bases between. Per germline, CDR1 PRHDT and CDR2 FYEKMQ (reference sequence). CDR3 length equals 16 residues. The CDR3 DNA is TGTGCCAGCAGCTTGCGGGTGTCGAGGGGGAACACTGAAGCTTTCTTT. This translates into CASSLRVSRGNTEAFF.

This clonotype was detected many times. This sequence joins TRBV20-1 and TRBJ2-1; 8 bases are a match to TRBD1. Unmatched junction bases numbered 9, after V lost 2 bases and J lost 9 bases. The CDR3 is made up of 14 amino acids. The V gene's germline CDR1 is DFQATT and CDR2 SNEGSKA (reference sequence). The DNA for the CDR3 is TGCAGTGCTAGAATCCAGGGGGCTTCGAGTGAGCAGTTCTTC. Encoded protein: CSARIQGASSEQFF.

This clonotype was recorded many times. This rearrangement joins TRBV6-1 to TRBJ2-5; 10 bases are shared with TRBD1. In germline, CDR1 is MNHNS, CDR2 SASEGT. V was clipped by 7 bases and J by 5 bases; unmatched bases: 10. CDR3 length: 15 residues. The CDR3 here is CASNPSGQGWETQYF. Written as DNA, the CDR3 is TGTGCCAGCAATCCGTCGGGACAGGGGTGGGAGACCCAGTACTTC.

Many counts were recorded for this clonotype. The CDR3, as DNA: TGTGCCAGTAGTAGAACAGGGAGAGGCAATCAGCCCCAGCATTTT. It translates to CASSRTGRGNQPQHF. This chain links TRBV19 with TRBJ1-5; possibly TRBD1 for D (6 bases). CDR1 and CDR2 from the germline V gene are LNHDA and SQIVND (reference sequence). This CDR3 comprises 15 residues. V shed 4 bases and J shed 2 bases, with 12 bases lying between them.

This clonotype showed up many times. This chain links TRBV7-2 with TRBJ1-2; perhaps TRBD1 as D (5 bases). Germline V gene lookup returns CDR1 SGHTA and CDR2 FQGNSA. Trimming removed 5 bases at V and 0 bases at J, with 13 bases between. The CDR3 contains 15 residues. CDR3 sequence reads: CASSRATAPNYGYTF. The CDR3 bases are TGTGCCAGCAGCCGAGCGACAGCCCCTAACTATGGCTACACCTTC.

The rearrangement uses TRBV6-1 and TRBJ2-2, with TRBD1 as a possible D gene (6 bases). There are 14 residues in the CDR3. Germline values: CDR1 MNHNS, CDR2 SASEGT. The V end lost 6 bases, the J end lost 1 base, and 9 bases lay between the germline ends. CDR3 amino acids: CASSRGKNTGELFF. DNA for the CDR3: TGTGCCAGCAGCAGGGGAAAGAACACCGGGGAGCTGTTTTTT.

This clonotype appeared a single time. V gene TRBV11-3 combines with J gene TRBJ2-1, with TRBD2 matching 12 bases. The CDR3 totals 14 residues. Germline CDR1 reads SGHNT; CDR2 reads YENEEA. V shed 5 bases and J 9 bases; nucleotides not matched to a gene: 5. In DNA form, the CDR3 reads TGTGCCAGCAGCACTAGCGGGAGGATGAGTGAGCAGTTCTTC. Its translation is CASSTSGRMSEQFF.

This clonotype turned up a few times. A much larger clone sits a single nucleotide away, making a read error possible. The chain links TRBV9 to TRBJ2-3, with a tentative D call TRBD1 (6 bases). The germline CDR1 and CDR2 sequences are SGDLS and YYNGEE. The CDR3 covers 13 residues. V shed 3 bases and J shed 3 bases, with 8 bases lying between them. CDR3 DNA: TGTGCCAGCAGCGCCAGGGGAACAGATACGCAGTATTTT. It codes for CASSARGTDTQYF.

The table lists this clonotype with many counts. The chain recombines TRBV30 with TRBJ1-5; D gene ambiguous. Deletions cut 0 bases from V and 5 bases from J, with 11 bases between. The germline V gene has CDR1 GTSNPN and CDR2 SVGIG (reference sequence). The length of the CDR3 is 14 residues. CDR3 in DNA: TGTGCCTGGAGTGTAGTCGGGGATGATCAGCCCCAGCATTTT. Translating gives CAWSVVGDDQPQHF.

This clonotype was seen only a few times. This chain connects TRBV14 to TRBJ1-3, with unresolved D. There are 14 residues in the CDR3. Trimming removed 5 bases at V and 0 bases at J, with 8 bases between. Germline assignment: CDR1 SGHDN and CDR2 FVKESK. As DNA, the CDR3 is TGTGCCAGCAGCAAATTGAGCTCTGGAAACACCATATATTTT. Its translation: CASSKLSSGNTIYF. Variable domain in full (rest from reference TRBV14 and TRBJ1-3): EAGVTQFPSHSVIEKGQTVTLRCDPISGHDNLYWYRRVMGKEIKFLLHFVKESKQDESGMPNNRFLAERTGGTYSTLKVQPAELEDSGVYFCASSKLSSGNTIYFGEGSWLTVV.

This clonotype was found many times. V usage is TRBV30 and J usage is TRBJ1-5; tentative D call: TRBD1 (6 bases). Germline V lookup: CDR1 GTSNPN, CDR2 SVGIG (reference sequence). Trimming cost V 1 base and J 4 bases, with 8 bases left between them. This CDR3 comprises 13 residues. In nucleotides, the CDR3 is TGTGCCTGGAGTGGAGGGGGGAATCAGCCCCAGCATTTT. It codes for CAWSGGGNQPQHF.

Ten or more counts support this clonotype. The chain carries TRBV10-1 and TRBJ1-3; no reliable D call. CDR1 WNHNN and CDR2 SYGVQD come from the germline V gene (reference sequence). The CDR3 runs to 14 residues. V was shortened by 2 bases and J by 2 bases, with 7 bases between the two germline ends. The chain's CDR3 is CASSERGTGNTIYF. DNA for the CDR3: TGCGCCAGCAGTGAGAGAGGGACTGGAAACACCATATATTTT.